This T cell receptor beta chain was identified in a study of T-cell memory formation after mild COVID-19. General observations from the study: Largely, contracting CD4+ clones fell within CM and EM, and contracting CD8+ clones within EMRA. Clones contracting across day 15 to 85 had a balanced CD4/CD8 profile; later expanding clones leaned CD4+. Prior to infection, memory already included some responding clones, suggesting cross-reactive memory joined.

MiXCR, applied by TCRdb to the 5' RACE reads, yields one record per CDR3 protein. The sample yields 34,000 or so distinct CDR3 sequences, approximately 7.7% seen once. CDR1 and CDR2 (germline): LGHNA, YSLEER. CDR3 length: 16 amino acids. With V trimmed by 0 bases and J by 1 base, 2 bases remained unmatched. This clonotype was seen ten or more times. The antigen is undetermined. The chain employs TRBV4-3 and TRBJ2-1; 8 positions agree with TRBD2. The sequencing sample was made of PBMCs or a T cell subset sorted from them (not recorded which). The origin of this receptor is a man younger than 35 who had mild COVID-19 (a few samples of this study predate the infection). Cell type and time point are not known. The CDR3 sequence: CASSQELAESYNEQFF. CDR3 coding DNA: TGCGCCAGCAGCCAAGAACTAGCGGAATCCTACAATGAGCAGTTCTTC.